This T cell receptor (beta chain) was sequenced for a study of early T cells in non-severe SARS-CoV-2 infection. Overall study context: The study sequenced bulk RNA from unsorted whole blood, with chains unpaired. Study observations and caveats: VDJdb-based annotation leaned toward anti-spike CD8 responses and missed private and CD4 specificities.

Germline V gives CDR1 LNHDA, CDR2 SQIVND (reference sequence). This CDR3 spans 19 amino acids. The trim removed 5 bases at V and 4 bases at J, leaving 17 bases unmatched. A note on this clonotype: What it recognizes is unknown.

Each cDNA molecule carried a unique molecular identifier. TCRdb recomputed calls from the 5' RACE reads with MiXCR, one row per CDR3 protein. The table has roughly 92,000 distinct CDR3 sequences, less than 15% seen once. This chain joins TRBV19 and TRBJ1-1; the match to TRBD1 covers 12 bases. This specimen was whole blood, taken at baseline. This receptor was identified in an adult who was a healthcare worker with PCR-confirmed SARS-CoV-2 infection or an uninfected control (not recorded which). CDR3 amino acids: CASSAQGQGAKTSGTEAFF. The CDR3 region has the DNA TGTGCCAGTAGTGCCCAGGGACAGGGGGCGAAGACAAGCGGCACTGAAGCTTTCTTT.